This TCR beta chain was sequenced for a study of blood T cell repertoires in COVID-19. About the research overall: Sites across the United States, Italy and Spain contributed samples from acute and convalescent COVID-19.

Trimming pared 4 bases from V and 4 bases from J, leaving 14 bases between. There are 14 residues in the CDR3. Germline CDR1 reads GTSNPN; CDR2 reads SVGIG (reference sequence). Authors' processing steps: The authors estimated nucleated cell counts from reference gene primer amplification. Generated by immunoSEQ multiplex PCR, the TCRdb table keeps only in-frame clones and is missing some. V, J and clone size were drawn from that table, and D and trimming were deduced from the DNA. The table records about 140,000 clones, 88% of them present only once. This sequence was found in a human donor with COVID-19, enrolled during active disease. The donor label of this sample is uncertain. V gene TRBV30 combines with J gene TRBJ1-5; D is ambiguous. Sequenced input: peripheral blood. Here the CDR3 reads CAWTPTGGNQPQHF. For the CDR3, the DNA is TGTGCCTGGACTCCGACCGGAGGGAATCAGCCCCAGCATTTT.